This T cell receptor (beta chain) is from a study of blood T cell repertoires in COVID-19 (dated by TCRdb to the early 2020s). Background for the entire study: The collaborator samples originated in the United States, Italy and Spain and spanned the acute and convalescent phases of COVID-19. The samples were drawn from two sources: the first 160 participants of the ongoing ImmuneRACE study, and 1,254 subjects contributed by 6 global collaborators. The repertoires were released in a freely available public database intended as a resource for research on the immune response to SARS-CoV-2. The prospective study material was composed of cDNA or gDNA derived from T cells, B-cell-depleted T cells, or PBMCs. Nearly every sample came with metadata listing a de-identified subject ID, COVID-19 status, age in years and sex. Deeply sampled blood TCRbeta repertoires from subjects exposed to, actively infected with, or recovered from COVID-19 were included in the dataset. Where available, HLA class I and class II types were obtained from metadata supplied by the sample provider rather than from assay-based typing.

Including the terminal cysteine and phenylalanine, the CDR3 comprises 14 residues. Of the read, only the CDR3 DNA is kept; its 42 bases are in frame from base 1. Trimmed from V: 2 bases; trimmed from J: 3 bases; junction bases lacking a gene match: 1. CDR1 SGDLS and CDR2 YYNGEE are derived from the germline V gene. The immunoSEQ Assay, a bias-controlled multiplex PCR, was used to amplify TCRbeta CDR3 regions from genomic DNA. From the authors' description of their analysis: The number of nucleated cells in each sample was estimated by amplification of reference gene primers within the assay. To quantify the absolute abundance of each unique TCRbeta CDR3 rearrangement, sequence reads were collapsed and filtered. For each sample, productive Simpson clonality was calculated as the square root of Simpson's diversity index across productive rearrangements. Sourced from immuneACCESS, this table was stored by TCRdb with only in-frame sequences that have V and J called. A share of the clones is absent; for the studies checked, an unresolved V gene accounts for under half, and the remainder has no known explanation. The V and J calls and the clone size are those of that table, but D and trimming were determined from the DNA. The sample records roughly 71,000 clones, roughly 85% of which are singletons. Of the sample, around a sixth falls within the top ten clones.

Collaborating institutions collected whole blood in K2EDTA tubes following their own protocols. For TCRbeta analysis, collaborator samples were shipped as frozen whole blood, as isolated PBMCs, or as DNA extracted from either sample type. This clone was found a few times. The antigen it recognizes is unknown. Base qualities are not provided; no much larger clone lies one nucleotide away. The study at large found these results: The amount of clinical and demographic metadata varied by source and participant and was provided uncurated.

Sequenced: peripheral blood. The TCR sequence derives from an elderly woman with acute or convalescent COVID-19. The sequence links TRBV9 to TRBJ2-7, with 11 middle bases fitting TRBD2. CDR3 reads: CASSVGTSGYEQYF. DNA sequence: TGTGCCAGCAGCGTCGGGACTAGCGGCTACGAGCAGTACTTC. Joined to the reference TRBV9 and TRBJ2-7 proteins, this CDR3 gives the full variable domain: DSGVTQTPKHLITATGQRVTLRCSPRSGDLSVYWYQQSLDQGLQFLIQYYNGEERAKGNILERFSAQQFPDLHSELNLSSLELGDSALYFCASSVGTSGYEQYFGPGTRLTVT.